Presented here are 24 T cell receptor beta chains from one specimen sequenced in a study of CDR3 diversity in severe acne. TCRdb redid the calling of the PCR reads with MiXCR, one entry per CDR3 protein. This sample has approximately 77,000 distinct CDR3 sequences, with 45% to 55% found just once. The sample taken for sequencing was blood. The receptor set was obtained from a male donor with severe acne vulgaris.

Comment on this clonotype: This clone may be a read error of a much larger clone one base away. V and J are TRBV5-5 and TRBJ2-1; 10 bases are shared with TRBD1. Germline-derived CDR1 and CDR2 are SGHKS and YYEKEE (reference sequence). The CDR3 runs to 15 residues. Here the CDR3 reads CASSSGQGIYSEQFF. The CDR3 DNA is TGTGCCAGCAGTTCGGGACAGGGGATCTACAGTGAGCAGTTCTTC.

J is TRBJ1-3 and V is TRBV5-5; 10 bases match TRBD1. The germline CDR1 and CDR2 sequences are SGHKS and YYEKEE (reference sequence). The V segment lost 5 bases and the J segment 5 bases; nucleotides outside the gene matches: 7. CDR3 length: 15 residues. In nucleotides, the CDR3 is TGTGCCAGCAGTAACCCGGGACAGGGGAGAAACACCATATATTTT. Its translation is CASSNPGQGRNTIYF.

The chain has TRBV29-1 and TRBJ2-2; D unclear. Germline V lookup: CDR1 SQVTM, CDR2 ANQGSEA. The CDR3 contains 9 residues. V lost 7 bases, J lost 9 bases, and 6 bases lay in between. The CDR3 nucleotides read TGCAGCGGCCGCCGGGAGCTGTTTTTT. Its translation is CSGRRELFF.

This chain connects TRBV7-9 to TRBJ2-3; 8 nucleotides line up with TRBD1. V lost 3 bases and J lost 0; bases outside the gene matches: 2. The CDR3 totals 15 residues. CDR1 and CDR2 (germline): SEHNR, FQNEAQ (reference sequence). CDR3 DNA: TGTGCCAGCAGCTTTCAGGGGGCTAGCACAGATACGCAGTATTTT. It translates to CASSFQGASTDTQYF.

A note on this clonotype: Germline and junction disagree at one end, which may indicate a read error. The chain has TRBV9 and TRBJ2-1; D gene ambiguous. The CDR3 sequence is 14 residues long. Per germline, CDR1 SGDLS and CDR2 YYNGEE. The CDR3 protein is CASSVGWQDNEQLF. CDR3 DNA: TGTGCCAGCAGCGTAGGATGGCAAGACAATGAGCAGCTCTTC.

The chain recombines TRBV9 with TRBJ1-4; 7 nucleotides line up with TRBD1. The junction had 8 bases not matched to a gene; V was cut back by 2 bases and J by 7 bases. The germline gives CDR1 SGDLS, CDR2 YYNGEE. The CDR3 length is 15 residues. CDR3 DNA: TGTGCCAGCAGCGTCGGCGACAGGGAAGGTGAAAAACTGTTTTTT. Its protein is CASSVGDREGEKLFF.

As concerns this clonotype: This may come from a read error, since a much larger clone is one base off. V and J are TRBV7-6 and TRBJ2-7; 7 bases agree with TRBD2. Germline CDR1 and CDR2: SGHVS and FNYEAQ. The junction had 15 bases not matched to a gene; V was cut back by 0 bases and J by 7 bases. The CDR3 is made up of 17 amino acids. CDR3 coding DNA: TGTGCCAGCAGCTTAGCCGGCCCTAGCGGAGGTTACAATGAGCAGTACTTC. It encodes CASSLAGPSGGYNEQYF.

There are many counts of this clonotype. The rearrangement uses TRBV10-2 and TRBJ2-3; 10 nucleotides align to TRBD2. In germline, CDR1 is WSHSY, CDR2 SAAADI. The CDR3 totals 16 residues. The ends lost 0 bases at V and 1 base at J; junction bases unmatched: 1. The CDR3 DNA reads TGCGCCAGCAGTGAGTCGCTAGCGGGGGGCACAGATACGCAGTATTTT. It yields the protein CASSESLAGGTDTQYF.

As regards this clonotype: A much larger clone is a single base away; this may be a read error. V usage is TRBV6-4 and J usage is TRBJ2-3, with a possible D match to TRBD2 (5 bases). Trimming shortened V by 3 bases and J by 0 bases, and 10 bases separated the two germline ends. This CDR3 is built from 15 residues. In germline, CDR1 is MRHNA, CDR2 SNTAGT. The CDR3 DNA sequence: TGTGCCAGCAGTGAAAAGGGAGCTAGCACAGATACGCAGTATTTT. Its translation is CASSEKGASTDTQYF.

Note on this clonotype: The junction shows a germline mismatch at one end, possibly a read error. The chain links TRBV10-3 to TRBJ1-5, with unresolved D. The CDR3 is 13 amino acids. Germline V gene data show CDR1 as ENHRY and CDR2 as SYGVKD. The chain's CDR3 is CASSYEYNQPQHF. CDR3 coding DNA: TGTGCCAGCAGTTACGAGTACAATCAGCCCCAGCATTTT.

J is TRBJ1-1 and V is TRBV2; D may be TRBD1 (6 bases). V was pared by 7 bases and J by 0 bases, with 12 bases between. The CDR3 is 14 amino acids. The germline CDR1 and CDR2 sequences are SNHLY and FYNNEI. CDR3 sequence (DNA): TGTGCCAGCAACCCGGACAGAATGAACACTGAAGCTTTCTTT. It codes for CASNPDRMNTEAFF.

Details on this clonotype: A much larger clone lies a single base off, so this may be a read error. The chain couples TRBV9 to TRBJ2-1; weak D call: TRBD2 (5 bases). The V gene's germline CDR1 is SGDLS and CDR2 YYNGEE. The CDR3 has 15 amino acids. CDR3 in DNA: TGTGCCGGCAGCGTAGGAGGCGGTTCCTACAATGAGCAGTTCTTC. Protein product: CAGSVGGGSYNEQFF.

In its sample, this clonotype was seen many times. The chain has TRBV20-1 and TRBJ1-2, with 9 positions matching TRBD1. The length of the CDR3 is 14 residues. CDR1 DFQATT and CDR2 SNEGSKA come from the germline V gene (reference sequence). After removal of 2 bases from V and 6 bases from J, the junction contained 7 bases not matched to a gene. CDR3 residues: CSARNYRGRNGYTF. In nucleotides, the CDR3 is TGCAGTGCTAGAAACTACAGGGGGCGAAATGGCTACACCTTC.

As regards this clonotype: One end of the junction fails to match germline, which may point to a read error. The rearrangement uses TRBV12-3 or TRBV12-4 and TRBJ2-7; TRBD1 matches 8 bases. The CDR3 spans 14 residues. Written as DNA, the CDR3 is TGTGCCAGCACTTTAGACAGGGGTAGTTACGAGCAGTACTTC. Encoded protein: CASTLDRGSYEQYF.

This clonotype was picked up many times. The J gene is TRBJ2-7, the V gene TRBV11-2; 7 bases map to TRBD1. Germline-derived CDR1 and CDR2 are SGHAT and FQNNGV. The V segment lost 2 bases and the J segment 5 bases; nucleotides outside the gene matches: 9. This CDR3 region has 15 residues. Written as DNA, the CDR3 is TGTGCCAGCAGCTTAACGCCGGTGACAGGGAACGAGCAGTACTTC. It translates to CASSLTPVTGNEQYF.

The chain links TRBV15 to TRBJ2-7; 8 bases align to TRBD1. The germline gives CDR1 LNHNV, CDR2 YYDKDF (reference sequence). Germline trimming cut 2 bases from V and 4 bases from J; bases unmatched to any gene: 7. This CDR3 is 15 amino acids long. The CDR3 region has the DNA TGTGCCACCAGCAGAAAGGACAGGGCACCGTACGAGCAGTACTTC. Protein: CATSRKDRAPYEQYF.

About this clonotype itself: A clone one base away is much larger, so this may be a read error. This chain links TRBV2 with TRBJ2-3; D may match TRBD1 or TRBD2 (5 bases each). The CDR3 consists of 15 residues. V lost 4 bases to trimming and J lost 4 bases, with 15 bases between them. Germline V gene sequence: CDR1 SNHLY, CDR2 FYNNEI. CDR3 coding DNA: TGTGCCAGCAGTGGGGCTGGGGGTAACGCAGATACGCAGTATTTT. Translated, it gives CASSGAGGNADTQYF.

This clonotype showed up many times. The chain joins TRBV20-1 to TRBJ1-3; D not certain. CDR1 and CDR2 from the germline V gene are DFQATT and SNEGSKA (reference sequence). This CDR3 has 12 residues. Trimming took off 5 bases at V and 0 bases at J, with 5 bases between the two ends. CDR3 in amino acids: CSAQHSGNTIYF. The CDR3 coding sequence is TGCAGTGCTCAACACTCTGGAAACACCATATATTTT.

The chain recombines TRBV20-1 with TRBJ2-1; D uncertain. Germline V gene data show CDR1 as DFQATT and CDR2 as SNEGSKA (reference sequence). The CDR3 has 12 residues. V was shortened by 1 base and J by 12 bases, with 13 bases between the two germline ends. The CDR3 reads CSARGQHDTQFF. For the CDR3, the DNA is TGCAGTGCTAGAGGCCAACATGATACGCAGTTCTTC.

The DNA for the CDR3 is TGTGCCAGCAGTCAAGACAGTAACTATGGCTACACCTTC. Residues: CASSQDSNYGYTF. The chain recombines TRBV6-2 or TRBV6-3 with TRBJ1-2; perhaps TRBD1 as D (5 bases). V was shortened by 5 bases and J by 1 base, with 8 bases between the two germline ends. The CDR3 is made up of 13 amino acids. Germline loops: CDR1 MNHEY, CDR2 SVGEGT.

The CDR3 region is CASSFGDRGYTDTQYF. Written as DNA, the CDR3 is TGTGCCAGCAGTTTCGGGGACAGGGGTTACACAGATACGCAGTATTTT. The genes are TRBV28 and TRBJ2-3, with 10 positions matching TRBD1. With 3 bases clipped from V and 2 bases from J, the junction kept 5 bases outside the gene matches. The CDR3 totals 16 residues. Germline V lookup: CDR1 MDHEN, CDR2 SYDVKM.

The chain links TRBV6-1 to TRBJ2-6, with D unclear. Germline V gene lookup returns CDR1 MNHNS and CDR2 SASEGT. Trimming cost V 3 bases and J 0 bases, with 12 bases left between them. This CDR3 is built from 17 residues. As DNA, the CDR3 is TGTGCCAGCAGTGATAACGTAGTATTCTCTGGGGCCAACGTCCTGACTTTC. It is translated as CASSDNVVFSGANVLTF.

The CDR3, as DNA: TGTGCCAGCAGCAGCCGGGACAGGCCCCTTAACTATGGCTACACCTTC. It specifies CASSSRDRPLNYGYTF. This sequence joins TRBV5-6 and TRBJ1-2; 8 nucleotides agree with TRBD1. Germline assignment: CDR1 SGHDT and CDR2 YYEEEE. The CDR3 is 16 amino acids. V was clipped by 4 bases and J by 1 base; unmatched bases: 9.

The rearrangement links TRBV7-9 to TRBJ1-6; a possible D gene is TRBD1 (6 bases). From germline, CDR1 is SEHNR and CDR2 FQNEAQ (reference sequence). This CDR3 is built from 14 residues. Trimming stripped 3 bases from V and 10 bases from J, with 13 bases between. CDR3 sequence: CASSFRAGDSPLHF. DNA for the CDR3: TGTGCCAGCAGCTTCCGGGCAGGGGACTCACCCCTCCACTTT.